The 23 T cell receptor beta chains in this list originate from one sample, sequenced in a study of T cell responses to AZD1222 COVID-19 vaccine. The method was immunoSEQ multiplex PCR; TCRdb's version includes in-frame clones alone and lacks a portion of them. The data contain 75,000 to 90,000 clones, approximately 78% of them singletons. The sequencing here drew on peripheral blood, taken on day 0 of AZD1222 vaccination. Every receptor here comes from an adult in good health.

The chain employs TRBV10-1 and TRBJ2-7, with TRBD2 identical over 9 bases. The CDR3 has 13 residues. Germline V gene sequence: CDR1 WNHNN, CDR2 SYGVQD (reference sequence). The junction had 2 bases not matched to a gene; V was cut back by 2 bases and J by 6 bases. The CDR3 DNA is TGCGCCAGCAGTGAGCTAGCGGGATCCGAGCAGTACTTC. It encodes CASSELAGSEQYF.

The rearrangement joins TRBV27 to TRBJ2-6; D gene unclear. Germline CDR1 and CDR2: MNHEY and SMNVEV (reference sequence). The V end lost 4 bases, the J end lost 0 bases, and 4 bases lay between the germline ends. The CDR3 extends over 14 amino acids. The CDR3 DNA reads as TGTGCCAGCAGTTCCGACTCTGGGGCCAACGTCCTGACTTTC. It specifies CASSSDSGANVLTF.

The CDR3 bases are TGTGCCAGCTCACCAAGGCAGGGGATAACAGATACGCAGTATTTT. Translation gives CASSPRQGITDTQYF. The gene calls are TRBV18 and TRBJ2-3; TRBD1 is a possible D gene (6 bases). This CDR3 contains 15 residues. V lost 2 bases and J lost 3, with 12 bases in between. The germline CDR1 and CDR2 sequences are KGHSH and LQKENI.

The gene calls are TRBV9 and TRBJ2-4; TRBD1 aligns across 8 bases. V shed 0 bases and J 4 bases; nucleotides not matched to a gene: 3. Looked up from germline, CDR1 is SGDLS and CDR2 is YYNGEE. The CDR3 totals 15 residues. The CDR3 bases are TGTGCCAGCAGCGTAGGTGGACAGGGTAAAAACATTCAGTACTTC. It specifies CASSVGGQGKNIQYF.

This sequence joins TRBV7-2 and TRBJ2-2; 7 nucleotides match TRBD2. The CDR3 consists of 15 residues. From germline, CDR1 is SGHTA and CDR2 FQGNSA. Losses at the gene ends were 8 bases for V and 5 bases for J; bases not matched to a gene: 11. DNA for the CDR3: TGTGCCAGCTCAAAGCGGGGTAGAGGGACCGGGGAGCTGTTTTTT. It encodes CASSKRGRGTGELFF.

V and J are TRBV30 and TRBJ1-4; D possibly corresponds to TRBD1 (5 bases). V lost 5 bases, J lost 2 bases, and 12 bases lay in between. Germline lookup yields CDR1 GTSNPN and CDR2 SVGIG (reference sequence). The CDR3 is made up of 14 amino acids. In nucleotides, the CDR3 is TGTGCCTGGGGAGCGGGGACTACTAATGAAAAACTGTTTTTT. This translates into CAWGAGTTNEKLFF.

V usage is TRBV6-6 and J usage is TRBJ2-5, with TRBD2 matching 11 bases. The trim removed 5 bases at V and 5 bases at J, leaving 16 bases unmatched. The CDR3 has 18 amino acids. Germline lookup yields CDR1 MNHNY and CDR2 SVGAGI (reference sequence). In DNA form, the CDR3 reads TGTGCCAGCAGTCCTCGACTAGCGGGGCCTGATTTTTGGGAGACCCAGTACTTC. Translating it yields CASSPRLAGPDFWETQYF.

The rearrangement joins TRBV6-4 to TRBJ2-7; D gene uncertain. The CDR3 consists of 15 residues. V lost 0 bases to trimming and J lost 1 base, with 10 bases between them. Germline-derived CDR1 and CDR2 are MRHNA and SNTAGT. In DNA, the CDR3 is TGTGCCAGCAGTGACTCGATTGGTTCATCCTACGAGCAGTACTTC. This gives the protein CASSDSIGSSYEQYF.

In this sample, this clone turned up once. The gene calls are TRBV18 and TRBJ2-7; a possible D gene is TRBD1 (6 bases). Trimming removed 0 bases from V and 5 bases from J, with 11 bases in between. Germline CDR1 and CDR2: KGHSH and LQKENI. This CDR3 comprises 14 residues. The CDR3 reads CASSPPENRDEQYF. CDR3 DNA: TGTGCCAGCTCACCACCTGAAAACAGGGACGAGCAGTACTTC.

The rearrangement uses TRBV5-8 and TRBJ2-1; the match to TRBD2 covers 9 bases. The CDR3 contains 15 residues. V lost 4 bases and J lost 2; bases outside the gene matches: 4. CDR1 is SGHTS, CDR2 YDEGEE, per germline. The CDR3 sequence is CASSISGGTYNEQFF. CDR3 DNA sequence: TGTGCCAGCAGCATTAGCGGGGGAACCTACAATGAGCAGTTCTTC. The full variable domain, with the rest looked up from reference TRBV5-8 and TRBJ2-1, is EAGVTQSPTHLIKTRGQQATLRCSPISGHTSVYWYQQALGLGLQFLLWYDEGEERNRGNFPPRFSGRQFPNYSSELNVNALELEDSALYLCASSISGGTYNEQFFGPGTRLTVL.

The chain combines TRBV2 with TRBJ2-2; 9 bases map to TRBD2. V lost 5 bases to trimming and J lost 4 bases; unmatched junction nucleotides: 5. In germline, CDR1 is SNHLY, CDR2 FYNNEI. The CDR3 runs to 15 residues. Written as DNA, the CDR3 is TGTGCCAGCAGTTTAGCGGGAGTGTCCACCGGGGAGCTGTTTTTT. It specifies CASSLAGVSTGELFF.

The V call is TRBV9, the J call TRBJ2-3; D uncertain. The CDR3 is 14 amino acids. In germline, CDR1 is SGDLS, CDR2 YYNGEE. Trimming shortened V by 0 bases and J by 3 bases, and 8 bases separated the two germline ends. The CDR3 region is CASSVVGLTDTQYF. DNA for the CDR3: TGTGCCAGCAGCGTAGTGGGCTTGACAGATACGCAGTATTTT.

This clone was recorded only once. CDR3 nucleotides: TGTGCCAGCAGCTACTCCGACAACCAGGGCCCTCCCTACGAGCAGTACTTC. Amino acid sequence: CASSYSDNQGPPYEQYF. V gene TRBV7-9 combines with J gene TRBJ2-7, with D possibly being TRBD1 (5 bases). V lost 4 bases, J lost 2 bases, and 21 bases lay in between. The CDR3 has 17 amino acids. Per germline, CDR1 SEHNR and CDR2 FQNEAQ (reference sequence).

The chain recombines TRBV7-9 with TRBJ2-7, with 9 bases fitting TRBD2. CDR1 and CDR2 (germline): SEHNR, FQNEAQ (reference sequence). The V and J ends lost 2 bases and 2 bases, in that order; junction bases with no gene match: 10. The CDR3 covers 17 residues. CDR3 DNA sequence: TGTGCCAGCAGCTTATGGTTAGGGCGGGAGGGTGCCTACGAGCAGTACTTC. As protein: CASSLWLGREGAYEQYF.

This chain uses TRBV6-5 with TRBJ2-4; D is uncertain. Between the trimmed V and J ends, which lost 7 bases and 5 bases, there was a span of 12 bases. Germline V gene data show CDR1 as MNHEY and CDR2 as SVGAGI. The CDR3 spans 13 residues. As DNA, the CDR3 is TGTGCCAGCAAGGTATTGTACGAAAACATTCAGTACTTC. Amino acid sequence: CASKVLYENIQYF.

The chain combines TRBV5-1 with TRBJ2-3, with 10 bases lining up with TRBD2. V lost 4 bases, J lost 2 bases, and 7 bases stayed unmatched. CDR1 and CDR2 (germline): SGHRS, YFSETQ. This CDR3 region has 16 residues. The CDR3 DNA follows: TGCGCCAGCAGCGATCTAGCGGGAGAGATCACAGATACGCAGTATTTT. This codes for CASSDLAGEITDTQYF.

The V and J genes are TRBV3-1 (or the pseudogene TRBV3-2) and TRBJ1-1, with D perhaps TRBD1 (6 bases). Germline assignment: CDR1 LGHDT and CDR2 YNNKEL (reference sequence). V lost 1 base and J lost 1, with 13 bases in between. This CDR3 contains 16 residues. CDR3 in amino acids: CASSQAQGEGNTEAFF. The CDR3, as DNA: TGTGCCAGCAGCCAAGCACAGGGAGAAGGGAACACTGAAGCTTTCTTT.

The genes are TRBV3-1 (or the pseudogene TRBV3-2) and TRBJ1-1; D is possibly TRBD1 (5 bases). Looked up from germline, CDR1 is LGHDT and CDR2 is YNNKEL (reference sequence). Between the trimmed V and J ends, which lost 8 bases and 4 bases, there was a span of 11 bases. The CDR3 is 12 amino acids. CDR3 loop: CASDSGTTEAFF. Written as DNA, the CDR3 is TGTGCCAGCGACAGTGGTACCACTGAAGCTTTCTTT.

The chain recombines TRBV5-1 with TRBJ2-7; 11 nucleotides align to TRBD2. After removal of 6 bases from V and 5 bases from J, the junction contained 10 bases not matched to a gene. The CDR3 contains 15 residues. CDR1 SGHRS and CDR2 YFSETQ come from the germline V gene. The CDR3 nucleotides read TGCGCCAGCAAGCTAGCGGGAGGTCAGGGTAACGAGCAGTACTTC. As protein: CASKLAGGQGNEQYF.

This clone was seen a handful of times. This chain links TRBV19 with TRBJ2-7, with D tentatively TRBD1 (6 bases). V was trimmed by 5 bases and J by 3 bases, leaving 14 bases between them. The CDR3 is 14 amino acids. Germline assignment: CDR1 LNHDA and CDR2 SQIVND (reference sequence). The CDR3 loop reads CASSPILRGYEQYF. The DNA for the CDR3 is TGTGCCAGTAGTCCGATACTCAGGGGCTACGAGCAGTACTTC.

The chain carries TRBV19 and TRBJ2-7; 8 bases are a match to TRBD1. With 5 bases clipped from V and 5 bases from J, the junction kept 5 bases outside the gene matches. Germline CDR1 is LNHDA and CDR2 is SQIVND (reference sequence). This CDR3 contains 13 residues. CDR3 DNA sequence: TGTGCCAGTAGTGAGCAGGGGGCCGACGAGCAGTACTTC. Translating gives CASSEQGADEQYF.

This chain uses TRBV6-6 with TRBJ2-7, with TRBD1 matching 7 bases. Trimming removed 4 bases from V and 4 bases from J; junction bases left unmatched: 10. CDR1 and CDR2 (germline): MNHNY, SVGAGI (reference sequence). The CDR3 sequence is 15 residues long. The CDR3 protein is CASSFTGTAKYEQYF. CDR3 DNA sequence: TGTGCCAGCAGTTTCACCGGGACAGCCAAATACGAGCAGTACTTC.

The chain employs TRBV10-3 and TRBJ2-3; a possible D gene is TRBD2 (6 bases). V was pared by 7 bases and J by 2 bases, with 13 bases between. The CDR3 is made up of 14 amino acids. The germline V gene has CDR1 ENHRY and CDR2 SYGVKD. The CDR3 sequence is CAIKTGEATDTQYF. CDR3 DNA: TGTGCCATCAAAACGGGAGAAGCCACAGATACGCAGTATTTT.